These 10 T cell receptor beta chains share one sample of origin, sequenced in a study of T cell responses to AZD1222 COVID-19 vaccine. Using immunoSEQ multiplex PCR, the repertoire was profiled, and TCRdb retains in-frame clones only, with some absent. This table has 150,000 or so clones, 80% to 95% appearing once. Sequencing was performed on peripheral blood, taken on day 0 of AZD1222 vaccination. The receptors were gathered from an adult in good health.

Written as DNA, the CDR3 is TGTGCCAGTACCCATTTCCCCGCCACAGGGCCGACTGAAGCTTTCTTT. As protein: CASTHFPATGPTEAFF. J is TRBJ1-1 and V is TRBV19; tentative D call: TRBD1 (6 bases). V dropped 7 bases and J dropped 5 bases, with 23 bases sitting between them. The germline CDR1 and CDR2 sequences are LNHDA and SQIVND (reference sequence). There are 16 residues in the CDR3.

The chain uses TRBV5-1 and TRBJ2-2; D is possibly TRBD2 (7 bases). This CDR3 has 15 residues. Trimming removed 2 bases at V and 6 bases at J, with 14 bases between. CDR1 and CDR2 (germline): SGHRS, YFSETQ. CDR3 amino acids: CASSFGGRTAGELFF. As DNA, the CDR3 is TGCGCCAGCAGCTTCGGGGGGCGGACGGCCGGGGAGCTGTTTTTT.

The CDR3 coding sequence is TGTGCCAGCAGTAGGGGGAGGGTTGGGGAAAAACTGTTTTTT. This translates into CASSRGRVGEKLFF. This chain links TRBV27 with TRBJ1-4; TRBD1 might be the D (6 bases). The CDR3 sequence is 14 residues long. Germline CDR1 and CDR2: MNHEY and SMNVEV (reference sequence). Deletions cut 5 bases from V and 8 bases from J, with 15 bases between.

V and J are TRBV9 and TRBJ1-2; D might be TRBD1 (5 bases). The CDR3 is made up of 16 amino acids. V lost 4 bases, J lost 7 bases, and 23 bases lay in between. Germline-derived CDR1 and CDR2 are SGDLS and YYNGEE. The CDR3 region has the DNA TGTGCCAGCAGCCCCAGCACGCTCGGAGGGGCCGGTGGCTACACCTTC. Residues: CASSPSTLGGAGGYTF.

This clone came up once. This chain joins TRBV15 and TRBJ2-7; either TRBD1 or TRBD2 may fit D (5 bases each). Germline V gene sequence: CDR1 LNHNV, CDR2 YYDKDF (reference sequence). CDR3 length equals 13 residues. Deletions cut 5 bases from V and 5 bases from J, with 13 bases between. The CDR3 sequence is CATSSRGVDEQYF. CDR3 DNA: TGTGCCACCAGCTCCCGGGGCGTAGACGAGCAGTACTTC.

V is TRBV7-3 and J is TRBJ1-2; 8 bases are shared with TRBD1. CDR3 size: 12 residues. Germline CDR1 and CDR2: SGHTA and FQGTGA. V dropped 5 bases and J dropped 7; count of bases not matched to a gene: 3. DNA for the CDR3: TGTGCCAGCAGCCCCGGACAGGGTGGCTACACCTTC. Amino acid sequence: CASSPGQGGYTF.

The rearrangement joins TRBV30 to TRBJ2-7; the D gene is possibly TRBD1 (6 bases). The CDR3 has 12 residues. CDR1 is GTSNPN, CDR2 SVGIG, per germline (reference sequence). Trimming took 3 bases from V and 9 from J, leaving 15 bases between them. CDR3 loop: CAWSSDRRWQYF. The CDR3 nucleotides read TGTGCCTGGAGCTCAGACAGGAGGTGGCAGTACTTC.

The rearrangement uses TRBV7-3 and TRBJ2-1; 9 nucleotides agree with TRBD2. The CDR3 is made up of 15 amino acids. J gave up 7 bases and V 0 bases, and 4 bases lay outside the gene matches. CDR1 is SGHTA and CDR2 is FQGTGA in the germline V gene. CDR3: CASSLTSGSWNEQFF. The CDR3 DNA reads TGTGCCAGCAGCTTAACTAGCGGGAGTTGGAATGAGCAGTTCTTC.

This chain uses TRBV6-5 with TRBJ2-7; D might be TRBD2 (6 bases). This CDR3 region has 15 residues. V dropped 7 bases and J dropped 0 bases, with 16 bases sitting between them. Germline V gives CDR1 MNHEY, CDR2 SVGAGI. CDR3 sequence reads: CASNNGGLSSYEQYF. The CDR3 coding sequence is TGTGCCAGCAACAACGGGGGACTGAGCTCCTACGAGCAGTACTTC.

The genes are TRBV6-2 or TRBV6-3 and TRBJ1-6; D may be TRBD1 (6 bases). This CDR3 spans 13 amino acids. V was cut by 6 bases and J by 6 bases, with 9 bases left in between. The germline V gene has CDR1 MNHEY and CDR2 SVGEGT. CDR3 sequence: CASSDRRNSPLHF. DNA for the CDR3: TGTGCCAGCAGCGACAGGCGTAATTCACCCCTCCACTTT.